Below, 24 T cell receptor beta chains from the same sample are listed, as sequenced in a study of T cell repertoires in cytomegalovirus infection. TCRdb itself ran the reads through MiXCR, one entry per CDR3 protein. The profile covers 150,000 to 200,000 distinct CDR3 sequences, with roughly 9% appearing a single time and approximately 4.3% taken by the ten largest. The specimen was PBMCs. All receptors come from a human donor in good health (CMV status not recorded). Some clones in this sample may be carry-over from other donors' samples.

This clonotype occurred many times. The rearrangement links TRBV7-6 to TRBJ2-5; TRBD2 agrees at 9 bases. From germline, CDR1 is SGHVS and CDR2 FNYEAQ. CDR3 length: 16 residues. The V segment lost 1 base and the J segment 5 bases; nucleotides outside the gene matches: 8. The CDR3 DNA follows: TGTGCCAGCAGCTTAGGAGGGCTAGCGGGAACTGAGACCCAGTACTTC. This gives the protein CASSLGGLAGTETQYF.

The chain employs TRBV7-2 and TRBJ2-7; 9 positions match TRBD1. Germline V gene data show CDR1 as SGHTA and CDR2 as FQGNSA. This CDR3 contains 16 residues. Germline trimming cut 4 bases from V and 2 bases from J; bases unmatched to any gene: 9. CDR3 sequence reads: CASSSKTGTGPYEQYF. The CDR3 bases are TGTGCCAGCAGCTCGAAAACCGGGACAGGGCCCTACGAGCAGTACTTC.

This clonotype has only a few counts. The CDR3 nucleotides read TGTGCCAGCAGCGCCTCTTCGGCGGGCGGCTACACCTTC. This translates into CASSASSAGGYTF. The V call is TRBV7-6, the J call TRBJ1-2; D remains ambiguous. V lost 5 bases and J lost 8, with 15 bases in between. Looked up from germline, CDR1 is SGHVS and CDR2 is FNYEAQ. CDR3 length equals 13 residues. Full variable domain (outside the CDR3, taken from reference TRBV7-6 and TRBJ1-2): GAGVSQSPRYKVTKRGQDVALRCDPISGHVSLYWYRQALGQGPEFLTYFNYEAQQDKSGLPNDRFSAERPEGSISTLTIQRTEQRDSAMYRCASSASSAGGYTFGSGTRLTVV.

The sample holds many counts of this clonotype. The genes are TRBV10-3 and TRBJ2-7, with D maybe TRBD2 (6 bases). The germline V and J ends were trimmed by 7 bases and 0 bases, with 19 bases remaining between them. The germline V gene has CDR1 ENHRY and CDR2 SYGVKD. This CDR3 is built from 16 residues. The CDR3 nucleotides read TGTGCCATCAAATCGGGGTCGGGAGTAAGCTCCTACGAGCAGTACTTC. This sequence encodes CAIKSGSGVSSYEQYF.

This clonotype was detected many times. J is TRBJ2-5 and V is TRBV7-2; D could derive from TRBD1 or TRBD2 (5 bases each). CDR3 length: 15 residues. Germline CDR1 reads SGHTA; CDR2 reads FQGNSA. The V gene lost 2 bases and the J gene lost 4 bases, with 14 bases spanning the gap. This CDR3 is CASSLSGARPETQYF. Written as DNA, the CDR3 is TGTGCCAGCAGCTTATCCGGGGCCCGCCCAGAGACCCAGTACTTC.

This clonotype showed up many times. The chain joins TRBV7-2 to TRBJ1-1, with D perhaps matching TRBD1 (5 bases). This CDR3 is 13 amino acids long. V was cut by 6 bases and J by 4 bases, with 12 bases left in between. The V gene's germline CDR1 is SGHTA and CDR2 FQGNSA. In DNA form, the CDR3 reads TGTGCCAGCAGGATACAGGTGACCACTGAAGCTTTCTTT. This encodes CASRIQVTTEAFF.

The V call is TRBV5-1, the J call TRBJ2-3, with D maybe TRBD1 (5 bases). V was pared by 5 bases and J by 0 bases, with 13 bases between. This CDR3 has 15 amino acids. CDR1 SGHRS and CDR2 YFSETQ come from the germline V gene. CDR3 residues: CASRQDPSSTDTQYF. The CDR3 DNA follows: TGCGCCAGCAGACAGGACCCCTCAAGCACAGATACGCAGTATTTT. Full variable domain (rest looked up from reference TRBV5-1 and TRBJ2-3): KAGVTQTPRYLIKTRGQQVTLSCSPISGHRSVSWYQQTPGQGLQFLFEYFSETQRNKGNFPGRFSGRQFSNSRSEMNVSTLELGDSALYLCASRQDPSSTDTQYFGPGTRLTVL.

This clonotype has ten or more counts. The chain is built from TRBV7-2 and TRBJ2-1; D is ambiguous. V was clipped by 6 bases and J by 7 bases, with 7 bases between them. CDR3 length: 11 residues. The germline V gene encodes CDR1 SGHTA and CDR2 FQGNSA. The CDR3 bases are TGTGCCAGCAGACAGTTGAATGAGCAGTTCTTC. Protein product: CASRQLNEQFF.

This clonotype was picked up a small number of times. The rearrangement joins TRBV6-2 or TRBV6-3 to TRBJ2-6; D is undetermined. Trimming shortened V by 6 bases and J by 4 bases, and 7 bases separated the two germline ends. Per the germline V gene, CDR1 is MNHEY and CDR2 is SVGEGT. CDR3 length: 13 amino acids. The CDR3 DNA reads as TGTGCCAGCAGCCCGCCCGGGGCCAACGTCCTGACTTTC. Translating gives CASSPPGANVLTF.

This clonotype showed up just a few times. This CDR3 is CASSYPDGAGYTF. The CDR3, as DNA: TGTGCCAGCAGCTACCCAGACGGCGCCGGCTACACCTTC. This chain joins TRBV11-3 and TRBJ1-2, with D hard to call. Per germline, CDR1 SGHNT and CDR2 YENEEA. The V and J ends lost 4 bases and 8 bases respectively, with 14 bases between them. This CDR3 region has 13 residues.

The chain recombines TRBV5-1 with TRBJ2-3; D is ambiguous. V was shortened by 0 bases and J by 4 bases, with 12 bases between the two germline ends. CDR1 and CDR2 (germline): SGHRS, YFSETQ. There are 15 residues in the CDR3. The CDR3 loop reads CASSLETYPPDTQYF. Here the CDR3 DNA reads TGCGCCAGCAGCTTGGAGACGTATCCCCCAGATACGCAGTATTTT.

This clonotype was seen at least ten times. The rearrangement uses TRBV29-1 and TRBJ1-2; D perhaps matches TRBD1 (5 bases). Trimming left V 3 bases short and J 8 bases short, with 22 bases between. Germline loops: CDR1 SQVTM, CDR2 ANQGSEA. The CDR3 is 15 residues long. DNA of the CDR3: TGCAGCGTTGAGGGCCGTCCCGGGACCATCGAGGGCTACACCTTC. Translated: CSVEGRPGTIEGYTF. The complete variable domain, with remaining parts taken from reference TRBV29-1 and TRBJ1-2, reads SAVISQKPSRDICQRGTSLTIQCQVDSQVTMMFWYRQQPGQSLTLIATANQGSEATYESGFVIDKFPISRPNLTFSTLTVSNMSPEDSSIYLCSVEGRPGTIEGYTFGSGTRLTVV.

This clonotype was counted many times. The chain joins TRBV7-6 to TRBJ2-7; D is tentatively TRBD1 or TRBD2 (6 bases each). Germline CDR1 SGHVS, CDR2 FNYEAQ. The ends were cut back, 5 bases at V and 5 bases at J, with 13 bases in the middle. The CDR3 covers 13 residues. The CDR3 spells CASSNGGGNEQYF. The CDR3 nucleotides are TGTGCCAGCAGCAATGGAGGGGGAAACGAGCAGTACTTC. Using reference TRBV7-6 and TRBJ2-7 for the parts outside the CDR3, the full variable domain is GAGVSQSPRYKVTKRGQDVALRCDPISGHVSLYWYRQALGQGPEFLTYFNYEAQQDKSGLPNDRFSAERPEGSISTLTIQRTEQRDSAMYRCASSNGGGNEQYFGPGTRLTVT.

This clonotype was found many times. The gene calls are TRBV7-9 and TRBJ1-5, with TRBD1 as a possible D gene (5 bases). This CDR3 contains 16 residues. V lost 1 base and J 5 bases, leaving 15 bases between the germline ends. The V gene's germline CDR1 is SEHNR and CDR2 FQNEAQ (reference sequence). The CDR3 reads CASSLDPGWGDQPQHF. CDR3 DNA: TGTGCCAGCAGCTTAGATCCGGGTTGGGGGGATCAGCCCCAGCATTTT. Filled out from reference TRBV7-9 and TRBJ1-5, the complete variable domain reads DTGVSQNPRHKITKRGQNVTFRCDPISEHNRLYWYRQTLGQGPEFLTYFQNEAQLEKSRLLSDRFSAERPKGSFSTLEIQRTEQGDSAMYLCASSLDPGWGDQPQHFGDGTRLSIL.

This clonotype was seen at least ten times. This chain links TRBV25-1 with TRBJ2-7; TRBD1 matches 10 bases. Germline CDR1 is MGHDK and CDR2 is SYGVNS. This CDR3 is built from 17 residues. Trimming cost V 4 bases and J 8 bases; bases outside gene matches: 17. The DNA of the CDR3 is TGTGCCAGCAGTGCCTTGGAGACCGGGACAGGGGTTAGTCAGCAGTACTTC. The encoded protein is CASSALETGTGVSQQYF.

In its sample, this clonotype was seen many times. The J gene is TRBJ2-7, the V gene TRBV28, with 12 bases fitting TRBD2. The germline V gene encodes CDR1 MDHEN and CDR2 SYDVKM. The CDR3 is 17 amino acids. With V trimmed by 6 bases and J by 4 bases, 13 bases remained unmatched. The CDR3, as DNA: TGTGCCAGCAGCCGCCACGGACTAGCGGGAATTCGGTACGAGCAGTACTTC. Its protein product is CASSRHGLAGIRYEQYF.

This clonotype was picked up many times. The CDR3 sequence: CASSLAGLAGPGETQYF. CDR3 nucleotides: TGTGCCAGCAGCTTAGCCGGCCTAGCGGGACCGGGGGAGACCCAGTACTTC. The rearrangement links TRBV7-6 to TRBJ2-5, with TRBD2 matching over 9 bases. The CDR3 is 17 amino acids. CDR1 SGHVS and CDR2 FNYEAQ come from the germline V gene. With V trimmed by 0 bases and J by 5 bases, 10 bases remained unmatched.

This clonotype was recorded at least ten times. The V call is TRBV7-2, the J call TRBJ1-1; D is possibly TRBD1 (5 bases). Trimming removed 0 bases at V and 11 bases at J, with 16 bases between. The CDR3 is 14 residues long. Germline V lookup: CDR1 SGHTA, CDR2 FQGNSA. The CDR3 DNA reads TGTGCCAGCAGCTTAGCGGGGGGGACTCCGAGGGCTTTCTTT. Translating gives CASSLAGGTPRAFF.

The chain carries TRBV7-3 and TRBJ2-2; D possibly matches TRBD1 or TRBD2 (5 bases each). In germline, CDR1 is SGHTA, CDR2 FQGTGA. This CDR3 has 17 residues. V was cut by 5 bases and J by 4 bases, with 20 bases left in between. CDR3 loop: CASSTTRGSTGTGELFF. CDR3 bases: TGTGCCAGCAGCACCACACGGGGCAGCACGGGCACCGGGGAGCTGTTTTTT.

The chain has TRBV5-1 and TRBJ1-2; no clear D gene. The CDR3 totals 15 residues. Germline CDR1 and CDR2: SGHRS and YFSETQ. Between the trimmed V and J ends, which lost 4 bases and 7 bases, there was a span of 20 bases. CDR3 coding DNA: TGCGCCAGCAGCGAAAACACCCTGGACCCGGGTGGCTACACCTTC. It codes for CASSENTLDPGGYTF.

The V and J genes are TRBV29-1 and TRBJ2-1, with TRBD2 as a possible D gene (5 bases). V was cut by 6 bases and J by 4 bases, with 13 bases left in between. Germline V gene lookup returns CDR1 SQVTM and CDR2 ANQGSEA. This CDR3 contains 13 residues. As DNA, the CDR3 is TGCAGCGTGAGTAGCGACCAATACAATGAGCAGTTCTTC. It encodes CSVSSDQYNEQFF.

This chain uses TRBV27 with TRBJ2-7; the D is unclear. Germline CDR1 reads MNHEY; CDR2 reads SMNVEV (reference sequence). There are 15 residues in the CDR3. Trimming shortened V by 5 bases and J by 0 bases, and 14 bases separated the two germline ends. This CDR3 reads CASSTRATYSYEQYF. The CDR3 DNA is TGTGCCAGCAGTACCCGGGCAACGTACTCCTACGAGCAGTACTTC.

This clonotype was counted only a few times. V is TRBV29-1 and J is TRBJ2-3; 10 bases agree with TRBD2. Germline assignment: CDR1 SQVTM and CDR2 ANQGSEA. The trim removed 7 bases at V and 4 bases at J, leaving 5 bases unmatched. The CDR3 covers 13 residues. CDR3 loop: CSAGLAASDTQYF. CDR3 coding DNA: TGCAGCGCAGGACTAGCGGCGTCAGATACGCAGTATTTT.

Ten or more counts support this clonotype. The rearrangement uses TRBV7-9 and TRBJ1-5; no reliable D call. CDR3 length equals 14 residues. CDR1 and CDR2 from the germline V gene are SEHNR and FQNEAQ (reference sequence). V was shortened by 5 bases and J by 3 bases, with 11 bases between the two germline ends. CDR3 bases: TGTGCCAGCAGCCCTTCCGGGGTCAATCAGCCCCAGCATTTT. This codes for CASSPSGVNQPQHF.